Included here is one TCR beta chain sequence, with context. Time point in this sample: pretreatment peripheral blood. Anywhere from 1 to 8 samples came from each patient, spanning pretreatment and on-treatment. V lost 2 bases to trimming and J lost 6 bases; unmatched junction nucleotides: 8. This CDR3 comprises 17 residues. Germline V CDR1 and CDR2: LGHNA, YSLEER. The repertoire was sequenced with immunoSEQ multiplex PCR; TCRdb's copy has only in-frame clones and lacks some. Here the sample spans some 89,000 clones, over 65% being singletons. This sample is drawn from a study of PD-L1 blockade in urothelial cancer. Study-wide context: Administration of atezolizumab to patients began at some point between 2013 and 2015, at 1,200 mg intravenously every 3 weeks. As for prior chemotherapy regimens, patients had received 0 to 3. Peripheral blood specimens exhibited a median yield of around 130,000 T cells.

Sample: PBMCs, taken around atezolizumab (anti-PD-L1) treatment. The sequence derives from a man aged 55 to 69 with urothelial cancer. This chain uses TRBV4-3 with TRBJ2-1; 12 bases agree with TRBD1. CDR3 DNA: TGCGCCAGCAGCCAACGTGCGGGACAGGGGGCGTTCAATGAGCAGTTCTTC. It is translated as CASSQRAGQGAFNEQFF.